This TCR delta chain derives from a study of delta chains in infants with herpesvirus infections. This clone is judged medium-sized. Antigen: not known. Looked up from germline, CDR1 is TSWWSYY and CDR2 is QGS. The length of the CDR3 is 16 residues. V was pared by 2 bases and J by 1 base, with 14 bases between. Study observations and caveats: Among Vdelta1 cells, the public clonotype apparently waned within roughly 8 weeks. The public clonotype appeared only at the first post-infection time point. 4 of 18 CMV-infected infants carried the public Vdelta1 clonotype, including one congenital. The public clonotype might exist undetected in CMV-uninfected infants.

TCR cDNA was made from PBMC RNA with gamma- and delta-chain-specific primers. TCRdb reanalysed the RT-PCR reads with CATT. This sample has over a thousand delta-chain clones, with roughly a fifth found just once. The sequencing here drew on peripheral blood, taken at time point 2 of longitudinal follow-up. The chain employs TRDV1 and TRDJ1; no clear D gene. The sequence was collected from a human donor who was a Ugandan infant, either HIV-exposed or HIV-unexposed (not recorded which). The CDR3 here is CALGEGCGLATDKLIF. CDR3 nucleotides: TGTGCTCTTGGGGAAGGGTGCGGGTTAGCCACCGATAAACTCATCTTT.